The clone carrying this TCR beta chain has just a few counts. This record belongs to a study of blood T cell repertoires in COVID-19. As for the study in general: Samples came from the United States, Italy and Spain, spanning acute and convalescent COVID-19. The cDNA or gDNA used as material had been derived from T cells, B-cell-depleted T cells, or PBMCs.

Profiling relied on immunoSEQ multiplex PCR, and the TCRdb table lists in-frame clones only, not all of them. This table holds 80,000 to 100,000 clones, about 77% found once. The CDR3 contains 15 residues. The junction had 10 bases not matched to a gene; V was cut back by 5 bases and J by 6 bases. Germline CDR1 and CDR2: SGHTA and FQGNSA. The rearrangement joins TRBV7-2 to TRBJ1-5; 7 nucleotides match TRBD1. Sequencing was done on a sample of peripheral blood. The TCR comes from a human donor in a cohort sampled during active COVID-19. CDR3 in DNA: TGTGCCAGCAGCCAGGGGGGTGCCAGAGGTCAGCCCCAGCATTTT. Amino acids: CASSQGGARGQPQHF.